This TCR beta chain was recovered during a study of OX40 agonist ivuxolimab in advanced cancers. The study, taken as a whole, reports: The specificity for antigen of the expanded peripheral T cells was not determined.

As for this clone: Antigen specificity is unknown.

Trimming left V 3 bases short and J 0 bases short, with 7 bases between. The CDR3 runs 14 residues. Germline values: CDR1 SGHNT, CDR2 YENEEA. Exclusion applied to patients with autoimmune disease history or systemic immunosuppression. This table comes from immunoSEQ multiplex PCR, and its TCRdb copy is limited to in-frame clones, with some not included. This table has approximately 100,000 clones, 90% appearing once. V gene TRBV11-3 combines with J gene TRBJ2-3; the D gene is possibly TRBD2 (6 bases). This sequence originates from an adult with an advanced solid tumor such as melanoma, head and neck, liver or kidney cancer. The material was CD4+ or CD8+ T cells sorted from blood, obtained in a trial of the OX40 agonist ivuxolimab. The CDR3 nucleotides read TGTGCCAGCAGCTTTGCGGGGAGCACAGATACGCAGTATTTT. Amino acid sequence: CASSFAGSTDTQYF.